The 16 T cell receptor beta chains listed next were all sequenced from one sample in a study of neurological immune-mediated disorders (dated by TCRdb to the late 2010s). Library preparation was by 5' RACE. The reads were generated on an Illumina HiSeq 2500. TCRdb redid the processing of the public reads, applying fastp at Q25 and MiXCR, and retained in-frame beta chains. Records with the same CDR3 protein are collapsed into one entry carrying the most frequent genes and DNA. A total of approximately 18,000 distinct CDR3 sequences appear in this sample, about 3.6% of them only once. The ten most abundant clones make up 20% to 25% of the sample. Sequencing input: CD8+ T cells from blood. These receptors all come from a middle-aged woman in good health.

This clonotype was seen at least ten times. The chain has TRBV5-1 and TRBJ2-4, with D perhaps TRBD2 (6 bases). This CDR3 is 16 amino acids long. Germline CDR1 reads SGHRS; CDR2 reads YFSETQ. The V end was cut by 4 bases, the J end by 2 bases, with 16 bases between. The CDR3 bases are TGCGCCAGCAGCCGGTCCGCGGGGACCCCCAAAAACATTCAGTACTTC. Residues: CASSRSAGTPKNIQYF.

At least ten counts were recorded for this clonotype. This chain links TRBV15 with TRBJ2-3; TRBD2 is a possible D gene (5 bases). The CDR3 sequence is 13 residues long. Trimming removed 3 bases at V and 9 bases at J, with 13 bases between. Germline values: CDR1 LNHNV, CDR2 YYDKDF (reference sequence). The CDR3 DNA reads TGTGCCACCAGCAGGCCTGCCGGGAAGACGCAGTATTTT. This gives the protein CATSRPAGKTQYF.

At least ten counts were recorded for this clonotype. V is TRBV15 and J is TRBJ2-2, with 8 bases lining up with TRBD2. Looked up from germline, CDR1 is LNHNV and CDR2 is YYDKDF (reference sequence). This CDR3 is built from 17 residues. V shed 0 bases and J 6 bases; nucleotides not matched to a gene: 9. The CDR3 bases are TGTGCCACCAGCAGAGATCTGAGCGGGAGTGGGGCCGGGGAGCTGTTTTTT. The encoded protein is CATSRDLSGSGAGELFF. Combining the CDR3 with reference TRBV15 and TRBJ2-2 gives the whole variable domain DAMVIQNPRYQVTQFGKPVTLSCSQTLNHNVMYWYQQKSSQAPKLLFHYYDKDFNNEADTPDNFQSRRPNTSFCFLDIRSPGLGDTAMYLCATSRDLSGSGAGELFFGEGSRLTVL.

The table lists this clonotype with many counts. CDR3 sequence reads: CASSYSKGTFTEAFF. For the CDR3, the DNA is TGTGCCAGCAGTTACTCGAAGGGAACGTTCACTGAAGCTTTCTTT. This sequence joins TRBV6-5 and TRBJ1-1; unclear D gene. V was shortened by 0 bases and J by 4 bases, with 12 bases between the two germline ends. CDR1 and CDR2 from the germline V gene are MNHEY and SVGAGI. This CDR3 has 15 amino acids.

This clonotype has ten or more counts. The V gene is TRBV5-1, the J gene TRBJ2-2; 9 nucleotides align to TRBD1. Germline V lookup: CDR1 SGHRS, CDR2 YFSETQ. CDR3 length: 13 amino acids. V lost 4 bases, J lost 11 bases, and 6 bases stayed unmatched. The CDR3 nucleotides are TGCGCCAGCAGCCCGGGGGGACAGGGAGAGCTGTTTTTT. Residues: CASSPGGQGELFF.

This clonotype was seen ten or more times. The J gene is TRBJ1-5, the V gene TRBV15, with 7 bases that match TRBD1. In germline, CDR1 is LNHNV, CDR2 YYDKDF (reference sequence). The CDR3 sequence is 16 residues long. Unmatched junction bases numbered 4, after V lost 0 bases and J lost 2 bases. The CDR3 DNA is TGTGCCACCAGCAGAGATAACAGGGGAGGCAATCAGCCCCAGCATTTT. Protein: CATSRDNRGGNQPQHF.

This clonotype was seen many times. This chain connects TRBV7-3 to TRBJ2-4, with D maybe TRBD2 (6 bases). Per germline, CDR1 SGHTA and CDR2 FQGTGA. V lost 0 bases and J lost 0, with 6 bases in between. This CDR3 has 15 amino acids. The CDR3 nucleotides are TGTGCCAGCAGCTTAACGGGACTAGCCAAAAACATTCAGTACTTC. Residues: CASSLTGLAKNIQYF.

Ten or more counts support this clonotype. The gene calls are TRBV14 and TRBJ2-7, with D perhaps matching TRBD1 (6 bases). CDR3 length: 14 residues. V shed 4 bases and J shed 3 bases, with 13 bases lying between them. Germline V gene sequence: CDR1 SGHDN, CDR2 FVKESK. CDR3 in amino acids: CASSLRDISYEQYF. The CDR3 DNA reads TGTGCCAGCAGCCTTCGGGACATAAGCTACGAGCAGTACTTC.

Concerning this clonotype: Mismatch with germline at one junction end may stem from a read error. The chain has TRBV29-1 and TRBJ2-6; possibly TRBD1 for D (6 bases). The germline gives CDR1 SQVTM, CDR2 ANQGSEA. The CDR3 totals 16 residues. CDR3 residues: CSVPILQGPGASVLTF. CDR3 in DNA: TGCAGTGTTCCGATCTTACAGGGACCTGGGGCCAGCGTCCTGACTTTC.

This clonotype was counted at least ten times. The chain recombines TRBV2 with TRBJ2-7; no clear D. CDR1 is SNHLY, CDR2 FYNNEI, per germline. V lost 3 bases and J lost 3, with 6 bases in between. The CDR3 contains 12 residues. The CDR3 DNA sequence: TGTGCCAGCAGTGATCGAGACTACGAGCAGTACTTC. Translation: CASSDRDYEQYF. Drawing the rest from reference TRBV2 and TRBJ2-7, the complete variable domain is EPEVTQTPSHQVTQMGQEVILRCVPISNHLYFYWYRQILGQKVEFLVSFYNNEISEKSEIFDDQFSVERPDGSNFTLKIRSTKLEDSAMYFCASSDRDYEQYFGPGTRLTVT.

This clonotype was detected ten times or more. This chain joins TRBV12-3 or TRBV12-4 and TRBJ1-2; D gene ambiguous. The CDR3 length is 13 residues. Trimming left V 6 bases short and J 1 base short, with 9 bases between. The CDR3 sequence: CASRTTDNYGYTF. The CDR3, as DNA: TGTGCCAGCAGGACGACGGATAACTATGGCTACACCTTC.

This clonotype was observed at least ten times. The chain couples TRBV27 to TRBJ1-1, with D possibly TRBD1 on 5 matching bases. This CDR3 region has 14 residues. With 6 bases removed from V and 4 bases from J, the gap between germline ends came to 15 bases. The germline V gene has CDR1 MNHEY and CDR2 SMNVEV (reference sequence). The chain's CDR3 is CASSIGVSSTEAFF. CDR3 DNA sequence: TGTGCCAGCAGCATAGGGGTTTCGAGCACTGAAGCTTTCTTT.

The sample holds a few counts of this clonotype. The V gene is TRBV6-1, the J gene TRBJ1-5; the D is unclear. The CDR3 is 14 residues long. V lost 6 bases and J lost 0, with 9 bases in between. From germline, CDR1 is MNHNS and CDR2 SASEGT. The CDR3: CASSAGLSNQPQHF. The CDR3 nucleotides read TGTGCCAGCAGCGCCGGTCTTAGCAATCAGCCCCAGCATTTT.

This clonotype was detected many times. The chain links TRBV28 to TRBJ2-1, with TRBD2 matching 13 bases. Trimming removed 6 bases from V and 5 bases from J; junction bases left unmatched: 4. The CDR3 sequence is 15 residues long. The germline V gene has CDR1 MDHEN and CDR2 SYDVKM. CDR3 sequence reads: CASSRLAGGHNEQFF. DNA for the CDR3: TGTGCCAGCAGCCGACTAGCGGGAGGTCACAATGAGCAGTTCTTC.

At least ten counts were recorded for this clonotype. This chain links TRBV29-1 with TRBJ2-3; 13 nucleotides agree with TRBD2. After removal of 3 bases from V and 3 bases from J, the junction contained 6 bases not matched to a gene. CDR3 length: 16 amino acids. Germline V gene sequence: CDR1 SQVTM, CDR2 ANQGSEA. This chain's CDR3 is CSVDRGLAGDTDTQYF. The CDR3 DNA reads as TGCAGCGTTGACCGAGGACTAGCGGGAGATACAGATACGCAGTATTTT.

This clonotype was observed at least ten times. The chain is built from TRBV12-3 or TRBV12-4 and TRBJ2-2; 9 nucleotides line up with TRBD1. The CDR3 extends over 17 amino acids. The V and J ends lost 1 base and 1 base, in that order; junction bases with no gene match: 4. CDR3 loop: CASSLGWDRENTGELFF. CDR3 DNA: TGTGCCAGCAGTTTAGGGTGGGACAGGGAGAACACCGGGGAGCTGTTTTTT.